The 11 T cell receptor beta chains reported below all come from one sample, sequenced in a study of shared clonotypes between healthy human individuals. Repertoires were generated with immunoSEQ multiplex PCR, while TCRdb's copy carries only in-frame clones and drops some. This table has fewer than 400,000 clones, 74% appearing once. Input material: memory CD4+ T cells sorted from blood. The subset: CD45RA-negative fraction. The receptors derive from a young man in good health.

This clone was recorded only once. The genes are TRBV5-8 and TRBJ2-2, with D unresolved. The CDR3 contains 13 residues. V lost 0 bases and J lost 2, with 2 bases in between. Germline V gene data show CDR1 as SGHTS and CDR2 as YDEGEE. This CDR3 reads CASSLGNTGELFF. The CDR3 coding sequence is TGTGCCAGCAGCTTGGGAAACACCGGGGAGCTGTTTTTT.

The J gene is TRBJ1-4, the V gene TRBV5-4; the D gene is possibly TRBD1 (5 bases). The V end was cut by 4 bases, the J end by 3 bases, with 10 bases between. The germline V gene has CDR1 SGHNT and CDR2 YYREEE (reference sequence). CDR3 size: 14 residues. As DNA, the CDR3 is TGTGCCAGCAGCGGCCCAGGGCCTAATGAAAAACTGTTTTTT. This gives the protein CASSGPGPNEKLFF.

The chain carries TRBV6-6 and TRBJ2-4; maybe TRBD2 (6 bases). Germline CDR1 and CDR2: MNHNY and SVGAGI (reference sequence). The CDR3 length is 14 residues. V lost 10 bases and J lost 4, with 17 bases in between. The CDR3 DNA follows: TGTGCCAACTCCGTTCCTAGCGAAAAAAACATTCAGTACTTC. It yields the protein CANSVPSEKNIQYF.

This clone has only a few counts. V and J are TRBV6-5 and TRBJ1-3; D is unresolved. The CDR3 loop spans 15 amino acids. Trimming left V 5 bases short and J 0 bases short, with 11 bases between. Germline CDR1 and CDR2: MNHEY and SVGAGI. The CDR3 DNA is TGTGCCAGCAGTCGAGGTTCAGACTCTGGAAACACCATATATTTT. Amino acids: CASSRGSDSGNTIYF.

The V call is TRBV29-1, the J call TRBJ2-3; D is ambiguous. Between the trimmed V and J ends, which lost 0 bases and 2 bases, there was a span of 12 bases. Per germline, CDR1 SQVTM and CDR2 ANQGSEA. The CDR3 is 15 residues long. CDR3 in amino acids: CSVEEPTGVTDTQYF. The CDR3 DNA follows: TGCAGCGTTGAAGAGCCCACCGGAGTCACAGATACGCAGTATTTT.

This clone occurred once. The chain joins TRBV5-1 to TRBJ1-2, with a tentative D call TRBD1 (5 bases). This CDR3 is built from 14 residues. V was clipped by 0 bases and J by 8 bases, with 14 bases between them. CDR1 and CDR2 from the germline V gene are SGHRS and YFSETQ. In nucleotides, the CDR3 is TGCGCCAGCAGCTTGGCAGGTGCGGGGGAAGGCTACACCTTC. Translated, it gives CASSLAGAGEGYTF.

The chain is built from TRBV7-9 and TRBJ1-2, with TRBD1 identical over 7 bases. The J segment lost 6 bases and the V segment lost 2 bases, leaving 6 bases of the junction unmatched. The CDR3 is 14 residues long. The V gene's germline CDR1 is SEHNR and CDR2 FQNEAQ (reference sequence). The CDR3 DNA sequence: TGTGCCAGCAGCTTAAATTTAGGGACAGATGGCTACACCTTC. Residues: CASSLNLGTDGYTF.

V and J are TRBV15 and TRBJ2-5; TRBD1 or TRBD2 may be the D gene (5 bases each). The CDR3 has 16 amino acids. Germline V gives CDR1 LNHNV, CDR2 YYDKDF (reference sequence). With 0 bases removed from V and 2 bases from J, the gap between germline ends came to 13 bases. The CDR3 DNA reads as TGTGCCACCAGCAGAGATGGGGCGGGTATGCAAGAGACCCAGTACTTC. Translation: CATSRDGAGMQETQYF.

The rearrangement uses TRBV2 and TRBJ2-7; D remains ambiguous. The length of the CDR3 is 12 residues. Trimming stripped 4 bases from V and 13 bases from J, with 17 bases between. CDR1 is SNHLY and CDR2 is FYNNEI in the germline V gene. CDR3 DNA: TGTGCCAGCAGTGTCGCCGGCCGGCAAAGATACTTC. Residues: CASSVAGRQRYF.

This clone came up a few times. The gene calls are TRBV6-5 and TRBJ2-2; the D gene is possibly TRBD1 (6 bases). The CDR3 sequence is 13 residues long. Trimming left V 7 bases short and J 8 bases short, with 14 bases between. Looked up from germline, CDR1 is MNHEY and CDR2 is SVGAGI. In DNA, the CDR3 is TGTGCCAGCAAGCCAGGGGATGAAGGGGAGCTGTTTTTT. Amino acid sequence: CASKPGDEGELFF.

This clone was seen a handful of times. The genes are TRBV5-1 and TRBJ2-1, with TRBD1 identical over 11 bases. This CDR3 has 15 residues. The V gene end was trimmed by 3 bases and the J gene end by 6 bases; junction bases not matched to a gene: 5. Germline CDR1 SGHRS, CDR2 YFSETQ. CDR3 sequence (DNA): TGCGCCAGCAGCTCGGACAGGGGGCACGGCAATGAGCAGTTCTTC. It yields the protein CASSSDRGHGNEQFF.